A selection of T cell receptor beta chains follows, all from one sample in a study of PD-L1 blockade in urothelial cancer. Produced via immunoSEQ multiplex PCR; TCRdb's table is partial and in-frame only. The repertoire holds about 80,000 clones, with approximately 86% as singletons. The input for sequencing was PBMCs, taken around atezolizumab (anti-PD-L1) treatment. These receptors all come from a woman in her 70s with urothelial cancer. Both conserved end residues are part of each CDR3. D genes are given only for firm matches. Clone sizes are given selectively: once, few, many, or a class where the clone is expanded.

j_gene	v_gene	abundance	d_gene	CDR3nt	CDR3aa
TRBJ2-3	TRBV29-1	NA	TRBD2	TGCAGCGTTTTCGACCCCTATGGACTAGCGGCAATAGATACGCAGTATTTT	CSVFDPYGLAAIDTQYF
TRBJ1-2	TRBV27	NA	TRBD1	TGTGCCACTCGAGAATCGACAGGGGGCGCAGGCTACACCTTC	CATRESTGGAGYTF
TRBJ2-1	TRBV19	once	NA	TGTGCCAGTAGTTGGGAACTAGAGTATGAGCAGTTCTTC	CASSWELEYEQFF
TRBJ2-3	TRBV29-1	NA	TRBD2	TGCAGCGTGATCTTAACGGGGGGGGAAAACACAGATACGCAGTATTTT	CSVILTGGENTDTQYF
TRBJ1-3	TRBV2	NA	TRBD1	TGTGCCAGCAGACTACAGGGGGCTGGAAACACCATATATTTT	CASRLQGAGNTIYF
TRBJ1-5	TRBV5-1	NA	TRBD1	TGCGCCAGCAGCGACGGGACAGGGGGATATCAGCCCCAGCATTTT	CASSDGTGGYQPQHF
TRBJ1-3	TRBV9	NA	TRBD1	TGTGCCAGCAGCGTACAGGGGGCCTCTGGAAACACCATATATTTT	CASSVQGASGNTIYF
TRBJ2-5	TRBV25-1	NA	TRBD2	TGTGCCAGCAGTGTTAATAGCGGGGCTCGGCAGACCCAGTACTTC	CASSVNSGARQTQYF
TRBJ2-1	TRBV4-2	NA	TRBD2	TGTGCCAGCAGCCACCCCACCGGGACTAGCGGGGTTTCCTTCTCCTACAATGAGCAGTTCTTC	CASSHPTGTSGVSFSYNEQFF
TRBJ2-2	TRBV7-8	NA	NA	TGTGCCAGCAGCTTAGATCGTCGACTAATCCTGGCCACCGGGGAGCTGTTTTTT	CASSLDRRLILATGELFF
TRBJ2-5	TRBV10-1	NA	NA	TGCGCCAGCAGTCCAGGCTGGGCGATCCCCTTAGGCGAGGAGACCCAGTACTTC	CASSPGWAIPLGEETQYF
TRBJ2-1	TRBV13	once	NA	TGTGCCAGCAGCTTTATAGGAGTTAGGGGGCAGTTCTTC	CASSFIGVRGQFF
TRBJ1-2	TRBV14	few	TRBD1	TGTGCCAGCAGCCGTGGACAGGGTTTAGACTATGGCTACACCTTC	CASSRGQGLDYGYTF
TRBJ2-3	TRBV29-1	NA	TRBD1	TGCAGCGCCAAGAGCCAGGGGGTGGGCACAGATACGCAGTATTTT	CSAKSQGVGTDTQYF
TRBJ2-1	TRBV5-1	NA	TRBD2	TGCGCCAGCAGTCCGATTAGCGGGATTTCCTACAATGAGCAGTTCTTC	CASSPISGISYNEQFF
TRBJ1-5	TRBV18	once	NA	TGTGCCAGCTCATACGGACAGCTGGGGCGTCAGCCCCAGCATTTT	CASSYGQLGRQPQHF
TRBJ2-2	TRBV5-4	NA	TRBD2	TGTGCCAGCAGCTTGAGCCTAGCGGGGAACACCGGGGAGCTGTTTTTT	CASSLSLAGNTGELFF
TRBJ2-3	TRBV5-6	NA	TRBD1	TGTGCCAGCAGGAGCCGGGACAGGGTCGAGGAGGGACGGCAGTATTTT	CASRSRDRVEEGRQYF
TRBJ2-3	TRBV6-4	NA	NA	TGTGCCAGCAGCGCCCGGTACGGCACAGATACGCAGTATTTT	CASSARYGTDTQYF
TRBJ2-1	TRBV7-2	NA	TRBD2	TGTGCCAGCAGCGTAGATAGCGGGAGTGGGTACAATGAGCAGTTCTTC	CASSVDSGSGYNEQFF
TRBJ1-5	TRBV28	NA	TRBD1	TGTGCCAGCAGGCGGACAGGGGGCATTCAGCCCCAGCATTTT	CASRRTGGIQPQHF
TRBJ2-2	TRBV19	NA	TRBD2	TGTGCCAGTAGGTGGACGCTTGCGGGGGGATACACCGGGGAGCTGTTTTTT	CASRWTLAGGYTGELFF
TRBJ2-1	TRBV14	NA	TRBD1	TGTGCCAGCAGCCAGGGGGACAGGGGTAAGGTCTTC	CASSQGDRGKVF
TRBJ1-1	TRBV6-1	NA	TRBD1	TGTGCCAGCAGTGAATCTGCAGGGGGCGCCTTTGAAGCTTTCTTT	CASSESAGGAFEAFF
TRBJ2-1	TRBV13	NA	TRBD2	TGTGCCAGCAGCCCCTCCTCCGGGACTAGCGGGACGAGCTCCTACAATGAGCAGTTCTTC	CASSPSSGTSGTSSYNEQFF
TRBJ2-2	TRBV29-1	NA	NA	TGCAGCGTTGACATCGGGGGGAACACCGGGGAGCTGTTTTTT	CSVDIGGNTGELFF
TRBJ2-3	TRBV7-6	NA	TRBD1	TGTGCCAGCAGCTTAGGCACGCCAACGGACAGGGGGGGCACAGATACGCAGTATTTT	CASSLGTPTDRGGTDTQYF
TRBJ2-2	TRBV27	once	TRBD2	TGTGCCAGCAGTTTATCCCCGGGAGGGCCAGATCAGTTTAACACCGGGGAGCTGTTTTTT	CASSLSPGGPDQFNTGELFF
TRBJ2-7	TRBV5-4	NA	NA	TGTGCCAGCAGCTTAGACATCCAAGGCTCCTACGAGCAGTACTTC	CASSLDIQGSYEQYF
TRBJ1-2	TRBV27	NA	TRBD1	TGTGCCAGCAGTCCCCTAACGACAGGGTACTATGGCTACACCTTC	CASSPLTTGYYGYTF
TRBJ2-5	TRBV28	NA	NA	TGTGCCAGCAGTCCACAACGTAGGGGGGAGACCCAGTACTTC	CASSPQRRGETQYF
TRBJ2-2	TRBV27	NA	TRBD1	TGTGCCAGCACCTCGGGGACAGGGAGAAACACCGGGGAGCTGTTTTTT	CASTSGTGRNTGELFF
TRBJ2-5	TRBV20-1	NA	NA	TGCAGTGCTTATTTCCAAGAGACCCAGTACTTC	CSAYFQETQYF
TRBJ1-5	TRBV2	NA	TRBD1	TGTGCCAGCAGTATACAACCCCCCGGGACAGTCAATCAGCCCCAGCATTTT	CASSIQPPGTVNQPQHF
TRBJ2-2	TRBV10-3	NA	NA	TGTGCCATCAGTGAGTCCCAGGGGTCGAACACCGGGGAGCTGTTTTTT	CAISESQGSNTGELFF
TRBJ2-1	TRBV14	NA	TRBD2	TGTGCCAGCAGCCAACTCAGGTTAGCGGGCAATGAGCAGTTCTTC	CASSQLRLAGNEQFF
TRBJ2-2	TRBV30	NA	TRBD1	TGTGCCTGGAGGGGACAGGCGAACACCGGGGAGCTGTTTTTT	CAWRGQANTGELFF
TRBJ1-1	TRBV7-9	once	NA	TGTGCCAGCAGCCCTACGGTTTACGAAATGAACACTGAAGCTTTCTTT	CASSPTVYEMNTEAFF
TRBJ2-1	TRBV4-1	NA	TRBD2	TGCGCCAGCAGCCAATATTGGCTAGCGGCGGACCGCCTTTCCAATGAGCAGTTCTTC	CASSQYWLAADRLSNEQFF
TRBJ1-5	TRBV2	NA	TRBD1	TGTGCCAGCAGCGGACAGGGGGCAGGGAATCAGCCCCAGCATTTT	CASSGQGAGNQPQHF
TRBJ1-2	TRBV5-1	NA	TRBD1	TGCGCCAGCAGCCCGGGACAGCGGAAGGGCTACACCTTC	CASSPGQRKGYTF
TRBJ1-1	TRBV19	NA	TRBD1	TGTGCCAGTAAAACAGGGGGGTACACTGAAGCTTTCTTT	CASKTGGYTEAFF
TRBJ1-2	TRBV2	NA	NA	TGTGCCAGCAAACGGGACAAGAACAACTATGGCTACACCTTC	CASKRDKNNYGYTF
TRBJ1-4	TRBV18	NA	NA	TGTGCCAGCTCACCACGCCAGGAGGACGAAAAACTGTTTTTT	CASSPRQEDEKLFF
TRBJ2-7	TRBV5-1	NA	NA	TGCGCCAGCAGCCGGATGGGGAGCGAAGGCTACGAGCAGTACTTC	CASSRMGSEGYEQYF
TRBJ2-5	TRBV5-4	NA	NA	TGTGCCAGCAGCTTCGGGACTGCGTACCAAGAGACCCAGTACTTC	CASSFGTAYQETQYF
TRBJ1-2	TRBV14	few	NA	TGTGCCAGCAGCCAAGAAACCGGGTTTGGCTACACCTTC	CASSQETGFGYTF
TRBJ1-6	TRBV19	few	NA	TGTGCCAGTAGTATTGGCTCTGCAGGGTCGGAGAATTCACCCCTCCACTTT	CASSIGSAGSENSPLHF
TRBJ2-7	TRBV28	NA	NA	TGTGCCAGCAGTTCCGTATCGAGCGGGCGAACCTACGAGCAGTACTTC	CASSSVSSGRTYEQYF
TRBJ1-3	TRBV5-4	NA	NA	TGTGCCAGCAGCTACCGGGACTCTGGAAACACCATATATTTT	CASSYRDSGNTIYF
TRBJ2-4	TRBV11-2	NA	TRBD1	TGTGCCAGCAGCTTAACCCTCGGGACAGGGTACGAATACTTC	CASSLTLGTGYEYF